This T cell receptor (beta chain) appears in the sequencing data of a study of early T cells in non-severe SARS-CoV-2 infection. Study summary: The authors sequenced bulk RNA from unsorted whole blood, leaving chains unpaired. The study's findings and limits: Private and CD4 specificities were missed by VDJdb matching, which favored anti-spike CD8 responses.

This clonotype was found many times. Its target is not known. Germline assignment: CDR1 WSHSY and CDR2 SAAADI. The CDR3 is 13 residues long. Trimming pared 9 bases from V and 6 bases from J, leaving 15 bases between. Each single cDNA molecule received a unique molecular identifier. TCRdb used MiXCR to reprocess the 5' RACE reads, holding one entry per CDR3 protein. The sample has 50,000 to 60,000 distinct CDR3 sequences, 8.7% seen once. The chain is built from TRBV10-2 and TRBJ1-3; D not resolved. The receptor comes from an adult who was a healthcare worker with PCR-confirmed SARS-CoV-2 infection or an uninfected control (not recorded which). The starting material was whole blood, obtained at baseline. The CDR3 is CASLEGGANTIYF. The DNA for the CDR3 is TGCGCCAGTCTGGAGGGAGGTGCAAACACCATATATTTT.